This record looks at one T cell receptor (beta chain) sequence and its context. Its specificity is unknown. This sample was included in a study of OX40 agonist ivuxolimab in advanced cancers. The CDR3 is made up of 15 amino acids. The junction had 7 bases not matched to a gene; V was cut back by 3 bases and J by 4 bases. Germline CDR1 and CDR2: SGHNT and YYREEE (reference sequence). The study, taken as a whole, reports: Some nonresponders additionally presented with little normalized T-cell clonal expansion.

TCRdb's table, derived via immunoSEQ multiplex PCR, lists solely in-frame clones and lacks some. The table records some 84,000 clones, roughly 89% of them present only once. The source was CD4+ or CD8+ T cells sorted from blood, collected in a trial of the OX40 agonist ivuxolimab. The sequence came from an adult with an advanced solid tumor such as melanoma, head and neck, liver or kidney cancer. This chain uses TRBV5-4 with TRBJ2-5; TRBD2 matches at 9 bases. The CDR3 region is CASSSLAGRGETQYF. CDR3 coding DNA: TGTGCCAGCAGCTCGCTAGCGGGGAGAGGAGAGACCCAGTACTTC.